This TCR beta chain comes out of a study of T cell repertoires in cytomegalovirus infection (dated by TCRdb to about 2019). Regarding the complete study: Alongside well-studied HLA-B-restricted epitopes, the peptide stimulations were aimed at recently identified HLA-C-restricted CMV epitopes, whose presentation resists viral immunomodulation. Because public TCR beta signatures pointed to carriage of CMV infection together with the matching HLA type, the HLA type of each donor mattered for the analysis. General study outcomes and caveats: Carriers of CMV infection plus the relevant HLA type were discriminated by the cumulative frequency of public TCR beta family members in the study cohort and in an independent roughly 370-donor cohort. The ex vivo response was dominated by HLA-C-restricted CMV-specific TCR beta clonotypes, and the single most frequent clonotype in two of eight donors was supplied by these HLA-C-restricted clonotypes.

TCRdb shows the sequencer as Illumina HiSeq 1500. The public reads were reanalyzed by TCRdb: fastp trimming at Q25, MiXCR alignment, in-frame beta chains only. All rows with the same CDR3 protein become a single entry with the most common DNA and genes. Across this sample there are 700,000 to 950,000 distinct CDR3 sequences, with about 30% seen only once. The biggest ten clones account for roughly 12% of the sample. Details on this clonotype: Its antigen target is currently unknown. Base qualities are not at hand, and no much larger clone is one base apart.

The meaning of the sample's treatment or condition label: in vitro stimulation with specific CMV peptide epitopes to enrich CMV-specific T cells. The CDR3 starts with the cysteine, ends with the phenylalanine, and has 16 residues. Only the CDR3 DNA stays, 48 bases, in frame from base 1. As encoded in the germline V gene, CDR1 is SGDLS while CDR2 is YYNGEE. V loses 0 bases at its end and J loses 2 bases; junction bases beyond the gene matches: 5. The rearrangement joined TRBV9 to TRBJ2-3, and TRBD2 aligns with 8 junction nucleotides. The specimen comprised cultured CD8+ T cells from PBMCs, sampled from culture after CMV antigen stimulation. This TCR came from a human donor in good health (CMV status not recorded). Some clones in this sample may be carry-over from other donors' samples. The CDR3 corresponds to CASSVEGGGPTDTQYF. The nucleotides are TGTGCCAGCAGCGTAGAGGGCGGGGGGCCCACAGATACGCAGTATTTT.